Below, 18 T cell receptor beta chains from the same sample are listed, as sequenced in a study of long-term antiretroviral therapy in people with HIV. At survey level, the immunoSEQ assay was run in its v3.0 version. The data were produced by immunoSEQ multiplex PCR, yet TCRdb's version contains in-frame clones alone and is incomplete. Among about 28,000 clones listed, about 95% were seen once. The specimen was unsorted PBMCs, collected 5.3 years after starting antiretroviral therapy. The receptors here all came from a man in his forties or fifties with HIV.

The rearrangement joins TRBV4-2 to TRBJ1-1; 7 positions match TRBD1. Trimming at V came to 4 bases and at J to 5 bases, leaving 10 bases not matched to a gene. Germline V gene lookup returns CDR1 LGHNA and CDR2 YNFKEQ. The CDR3 is made up of 15 amino acids. The CDR3 region has the DNA TGTGCCAGCAGCCCACCTGGACAGGCCAATACTGAAGCTTTCTTT. Translated, it gives CASSPPGQANTEAFF.

The chain recombines TRBV7-6 with TRBJ2-1, with 16 bases lining up with TRBD2. V dropped 3 bases and J dropped 10; count of bases not matched to a gene: 12. Germline CDR1 and CDR2: SGHVS and FNYEAQ. The CDR3 spans 18 residues. CDR3 protein: CASSFWSGTSGGAGEQFF. The CDR3 DNA follows: TGTGCCAGCAGCTTCTGGTCTGGGACTAGCGGGGGGGCTGGGGAGCAGTTCTTC.

This chain joins TRBV19 and TRBJ2-3; D unresolved. V lost 3 bases and J lost 2, with 6 bases in between. Germline V lookup: CDR1 LNHDA, CDR2 SQIVND (reference sequence). The CDR3 totals 13 residues. The CDR3 sequence: CASSITVTDTQYF. Here the CDR3 DNA reads TGTGCCAGTAGTATTACGGTCACAGATACGCAGTATTTT.

The V and J genes are TRBV5-6 and TRBJ1-3; 7 bases line up with TRBD1. From germline, CDR1 is SGHDT and CDR2 YYEEEE. CDR3 length equals 16 residues. Trimming took 4 bases from V and 0 from J; bases not matched to a gene: 7. CDR3 region: CASSPGTVPSGNTIYF. DNA for the CDR3: TGTGCCAGCAGCCCGGGGACAGTGCCCTCTGGAAACACCATATATTTT. The full variable domain, rest sourced from reference TRBV5-6 and TRBJ1-3, is DAGVTQSPTHLIKTRGQQVTLRCSPKSGHDTVSWYQQALGQGPQFIFQYYEEEERQRGNFPDRFSGHQFPNYSSELNVNALLLGDSALYLCASSPGTVPSGNTIYFGEGSWLTVV.

The chain combines TRBV7-2 with TRBJ2-3; 8 nucleotides agree with TRBD2. The germline CDR1 and CDR2 sequences are SGHTA and FQGNSA. The CDR3 runs 15 residues. V was clipped by 5 bases and J by 2 bases; unmatched bases: 6. CDR3 in amino acids: CASSLGGGPTDTQYF. The CDR3 DNA reads TGTGCCAGCAGCCTTGGCGGGGGGCCCACAGATACGCAGTATTTT. The full variable domain, rest sourced from reference TRBV7-2 and TRBJ2-3, is GAGVSQSPSNKVTEKGKDVELRCDPISGHTALYWYRQSLGQGLEFLIYFQGNSAPDKSGLPSDRFSAERTGGSVSTLTIQRTQQEDSAVYLCASSLGGGPTDTQYFGPGTRLTVL.

The chain combines TRBV2 with TRBJ2-2; 7 bases are a match to TRBD1. Germline lookup yields CDR1 SNHLY and CDR2 FYNNEI. The CDR3 spans 15 residues. V lost 6 bases to trimming and J lost 2 bases; unmatched junction nucleotides: 6. For the CDR3, the DNA is TGTGCCAGCAGCCGGGACAGTCGAAACACCGGGGAGCTGTTTTTT. Its translation: CASSRDSRNTGELFF.

The V gene is TRBV2, the J gene TRBJ2-2; 7 bases agree with TRBD1. The V segment lost 4 bases and the J segment 0 bases; nucleotides outside the gene matches: 5. Germline CDR1 SNHLY, CDR2 FYNNEI. The CDR3 loop spans 16 amino acids. CDR3: CASSATGTANTGELFF. Here the CDR3 DNA reads TGTGCCAGCAGTGCAACCGGGACAGCGAACACCGGGGAGCTGTTTTTT.

This clone was counted once. This sequence joins TRBV14 and TRBJ2-2, with no clear D. CDR1 is SGHDN and CDR2 is FVKESK in the germline V gene. The ends were cut back, 1 base at V and 0 bases at J, with 9 bases in the middle. The CDR3 extends over 16 amino acids. The CDR3 spells CASSQGRMTNTGELFF. The CDR3 nucleotides are TGTGCCAGCAGCCAAGGACGGATGACGAACACCGGGGAGCTGTTTTTT.

The chain carries TRBV5-5 and TRBJ1-1; possible D gene TRBD1, 6 bases. The germline V gene has CDR1 SGHKS and CDR2 YYEKEE (reference sequence). Deletions cut 4 bases from V and 6 bases from J, with 22 bases between. The CDR3 sequence is 16 residues long. CDR3 residues: CASSRMGGRGEAEAFF. CDR3 DNA: TGTGCCAGCAGCCGGATGGGGGGCAGGGGTGAGGCTGAAGCTTTCTTT.

CDR3 nucleotides: TGTGCCAGCAGTCTTCATTCCGGGAACACTGAAGCTTTCTTT. Translating gives CASSLHSGNTEAFF. The chain recombines TRBV25-1 with TRBJ1-1; no reliable D call. Trimming took 5 bases from V and 1 from J, leaving 11 bases between them. CDR1 MGHDK and CDR2 SYGVNS come from the germline V gene. The CDR3 is 14 residues long. Drawing the rest from reference TRBV25-1 and TRBJ1-1, the complete variable domain is EADIYQTPRYLVIGTGKKITLECSQTMGHDKMYWYQQDPGMELHLIHYSYGVNSTEKGDLSSESTVSRIRTEHFPLTLESARPSHTSQYLCASSLHSGNTEAFFGQGTRLTVV.

The table lists this clone with a few counts. V usage is TRBV5-1 and J usage is TRBJ2-7; D perhaps matches TRBD2 (5 bases). This CDR3 comprises 13 residues. Trimming shortened V by 0 bases and J by 4 bases, and 8 bases separated the two germline ends. CDR1 and CDR2 (germline): SGHRS, YFSETQ. The CDR3: CASSLGSGYEQYF. The CDR3 DNA reads as TGCGCCAGCAGCTTGGGGTCGGGATACGAGCAGTACTTC.

The V and J genes are TRBV19 and TRBJ1-1; 9 nucleotides match TRBD1. The CDR3 contains 17 residues. Germline trimming cut 6 bases from V and 10 bases from J; bases unmatched to any gene: 21. CDR1 and CDR2 (germline): LNHDA, SQIVND (reference sequence). CDR3: CASSLSIGGTGGWAAFF. The CDR3 DNA is TGTGCCAGTAGCCTTAGTATTGGGGGCACAGGGGGCTGGGCAGCTTTCTTT.

The chain carries TRBV27 and TRBJ2-7, with 7 bases fitting TRBD2. Losses at the gene ends were 5 bases for V and 0 bases for J; bases not matched to a gene: 7. Germline values: CDR1 MNHEY, CDR2 SMNVEV (reference sequence). This CDR3 has 15 residues. The DNA of the CDR3 is TGTGCCAGCAGTCCCGGGGGGACCTACTCCTACGAGCAGTACTTC. Its translation is CASSPGGTYSYEQYF.

The chain couples TRBV30 to TRBJ2-3; maybe TRBD1 (5 bases). V was pared by 0 bases and J by 1 base, with 8 bases between. Germline assignment: CDR1 GTSNPN and CDR2 SVGIG (reference sequence). This CDR3 comprises 14 residues. The CDR3 is CAWSVGQGTDTQYF. CDR3 coding DNA: TGTGCCTGGAGTGTGGGGCAGGGCACAGATACGCAGTATTTT.

The J gene is TRBJ2-1, the V gene TRBV6-5, with D possibly matching TRBD2 (5 bases). Germline assignment: CDR1 MNHEY and CDR2 SVGAGI. The CDR3 is made up of 14 amino acids. Deletions cut 10 bases from V and 4 bases from J, with 17 bases between. The DNA of the CDR3 is TGTGCCACGACGCCTGGACTCGAATACAATGAGCAGTTCTTC. Protein: CATTPGLEYNEQFF.

This sequence joins TRBV10-3 and TRBJ1-1; 7 bases are shared with TRBD1. Germline V lookup: CDR1 ENHRY, CDR2 SYGVKD. The CDR3 consists of 13 residues. The V segment lost 4 bases and the J segment 5 bases; nucleotides outside the gene matches: 4. In DNA, the CDR3 is TGTGCCATCAGTGGAGGGGGCGCGACTGAAGCTTTCTTT. This encodes CAISGGGATEAFF.

V usage is TRBV6-5 and J usage is TRBJ1-1; D uncertain. The CDR3 has 15 amino acids. Germline V gives CDR1 MNHEY, CDR2 SVGAGI. Trimming took 0 bases from V and 0 from J, leaving 8 bases between them. CDR3 nucleotides: TGTGCCAGCAGTTACTCAGGCCAGTTGAACACTGAAGCTTTCTTT. Its translation: CASSYSGQLNTEAFF.

This chain links TRBV15 with TRBJ2-1; 7 nucleotides line up with TRBD1. The length of the CDR3 is 15 residues. Germline V gene sequence: CDR1 LNHNV, CDR2 YYDKDF (reference sequence). The junction had 3 bases not matched to a gene; V was cut back by 0 bases and J by 4 bases. In nucleotides, the CDR3 is TGTGCCACCAGCAGAGATAGGGGGCAGTACAATGAGCAGTTCTTC. Translation gives CATSRDRGQYNEQFF.